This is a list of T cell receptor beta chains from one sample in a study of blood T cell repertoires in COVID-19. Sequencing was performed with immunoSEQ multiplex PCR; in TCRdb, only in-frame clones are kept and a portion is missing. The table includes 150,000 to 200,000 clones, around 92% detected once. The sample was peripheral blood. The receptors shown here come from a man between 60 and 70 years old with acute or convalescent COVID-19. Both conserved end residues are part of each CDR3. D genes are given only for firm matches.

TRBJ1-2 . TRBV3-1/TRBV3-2 CASSQDRGIYGYTF TGTGCCAGCAGCCAAGATCGGGGGATCTATGGCTACACCTTC
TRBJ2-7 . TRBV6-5 CASSYGNRDEQYF TGTGCCAGCAGTTACGGAAACCGGGACGAGCAGTACTTC
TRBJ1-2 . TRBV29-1 CSVIWAYGYTF TGCAGCGTAATCTGGGCTTATGGCTACACCTTC
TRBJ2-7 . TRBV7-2 CASSYGRAYEQYF TGTGCCAGCAGCTACGGGCGGGCCTACGAGCAGTACTTC
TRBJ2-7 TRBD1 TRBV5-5 CASSWGDRANSSSYEQYF TGTGCCAGCAGCTGGGGGGACAGGGCAAACAGCAGCTCCTACGAGCAGTACTTC
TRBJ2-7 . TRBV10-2 CASRHGRVGAYEQYF TGCGCCAGCAGACACGGTAGAGTGGGAGCCTACGAGCAGTACTTC
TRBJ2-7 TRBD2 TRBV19 CASSNLHSGLRNYEQYF TGTGCCAGTAGTAACCTCCATTCGGGACTACGGAACTACGAGCAGTACTTC
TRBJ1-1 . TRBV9 CASSVRGEGSEAFF TGTGCCAGCAGCGTAAGGGGGGAGGGATCTGAAGCTTTCTTT
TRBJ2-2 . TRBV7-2 CASTPGGQTTGELFF TGTGCCAGCACCCCGGGTGGCCAAACCACCGGGGAGCTGTTTTTT
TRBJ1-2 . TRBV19 CASKHREALGRGYTF TGTGCCAGTAAGCACAGGGAAGCCCTCGGAAGGGGCTACACCTTC